In this sample, the clone carrying this T cell receptor (beta chain) turned up a few times. What it binds is not known. Researchers took RNA transcripts and amplified TCR beta CDR3 regions from them. Second-round multiplex PCR came after a first-round RT-PCR that employed HTBI primers. TCRdb analysed the multiplex PCR reads with MiXCR anew, one entry per CDR3 protein. The sample gives about 390,000 distinct CDR3 sequences, roughly 15% of which show up once; 5.5% to 7% is in the top ten. The sample originates from a study of Graves' ophthalmopathy and Graves' hyperthyroidism. Study-level points and caveats: The model flagged ophthalmopathy progression at roughly 64% sensitivity and around 77% specificity.

Other autoimmune diseases, uncontrolled infections, pregnancy or lactation ruled patients out of participation. Physicians reached a diagnosis by relying on clinical symptoms, serum thyroxine, TRAb, thyroid ultrasound and orbital computed tomography. Looked up from germline, CDR1 is LGHDT and CDR2 is YNNKEL (reference sequence). The CDR3 is 13 amino acids. The V end lost 3 bases, the J end lost 7 bases, and 10 bases lay between the germline ends. The clonotype comes from a woman between 18 and 29 years old with stable Graves' hyperthyroidism. What was sequenced was peripheral blood. This chain links TRBV3-1 with TRBJ1-5; D not resolved. In DNA, the CDR3 is TGTGCCAGCAGCCACGGAAGGAGGCAGCCCCAGCATTTT. Translated, it gives CASSHGRRQPQHF.